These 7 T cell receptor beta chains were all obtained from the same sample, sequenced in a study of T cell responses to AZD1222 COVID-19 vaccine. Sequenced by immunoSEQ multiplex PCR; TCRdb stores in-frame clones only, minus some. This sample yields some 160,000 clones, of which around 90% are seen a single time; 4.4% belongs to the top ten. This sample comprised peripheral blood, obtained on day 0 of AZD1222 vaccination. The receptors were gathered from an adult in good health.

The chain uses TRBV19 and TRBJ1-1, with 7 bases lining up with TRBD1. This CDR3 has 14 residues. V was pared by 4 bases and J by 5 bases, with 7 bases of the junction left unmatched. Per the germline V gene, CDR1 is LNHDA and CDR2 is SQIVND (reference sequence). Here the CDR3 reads CASSSLTGRTEAFF. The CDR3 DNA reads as TGTGCCAGTAGTAGCCTGACAGGGCGAACTGAAGCTTTCTTT.

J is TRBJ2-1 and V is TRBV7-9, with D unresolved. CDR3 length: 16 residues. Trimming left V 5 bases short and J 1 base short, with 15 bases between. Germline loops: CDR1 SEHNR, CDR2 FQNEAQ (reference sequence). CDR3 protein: CASSLGWAGSYNEQFF. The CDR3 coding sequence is TGTGCCAGCAGCCTTGGGTGGGCCGGATCCTACAATGAGCAGTTCTTC.

DNA of the CDR3: TGCGCCAGCAAGGACAGTTTCTATAATTCACCCCTCCACTTT. Its translation is CASKDSFYNSPLHF. This chain connects TRBV4-1 to TRBJ1-6; possibly TRBD1 for D (6 bases). Germline lookup yields CDR1 MGHRA and CDR2 YSYEKL. The CDR3 length is 14 residues. The germline V and J ends were trimmed by 7 bases and 3 bases, with 10 bases remaining between them.

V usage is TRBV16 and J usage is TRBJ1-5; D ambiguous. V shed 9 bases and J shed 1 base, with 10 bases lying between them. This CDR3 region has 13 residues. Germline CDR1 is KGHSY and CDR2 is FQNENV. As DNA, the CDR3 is TGTGCCAGTACAATGGACAGCAATCAGCCCCAGCATTTT. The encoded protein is CASTMDSNQPQHF.

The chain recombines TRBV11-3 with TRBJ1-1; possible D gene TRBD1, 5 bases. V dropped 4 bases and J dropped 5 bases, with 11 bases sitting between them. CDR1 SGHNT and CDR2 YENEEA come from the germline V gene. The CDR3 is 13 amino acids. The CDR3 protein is CASSSQGGTEAFF. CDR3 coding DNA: TGTGCCAGCAGCTCTCAGGGTGGGACTGAAGCTTTCTTT. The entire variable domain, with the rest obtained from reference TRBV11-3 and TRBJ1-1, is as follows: EAGVVQSPRYKIIEKKQPVAFWCNPISGHNTLYWYLQNLGQGPELLIRYENEEAVDDSQLPKDRFSAERLKGVDSTLKIQPAELGDSAVYLCASSSQGGTEAFFGQGTRLTVV.

The CDR3 DNA follows: TGCAGTGCTAGTATGAAGGACGAGCAGTACTTC. Translating gives CSASMKDEQYF. The V and J genes are TRBV20-1 and TRBJ2-7; the D is unclear. The length of the CDR3 is 11 residues. The V gene lost 3 bases and the J gene lost 5 bases, with 8 bases spanning the gap. Germline-derived CDR1 and CDR2 are DFQATT and SNEGSKA (reference sequence).

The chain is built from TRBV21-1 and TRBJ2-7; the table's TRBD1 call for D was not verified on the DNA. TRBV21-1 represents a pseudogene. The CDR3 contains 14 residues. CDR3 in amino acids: CASSQGEGAYEQYF. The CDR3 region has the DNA TGTGCCAGCAGCCAAGGGGAAGGGGCCTACGAGCAGTACTTC.